This T cell receptor beta chain was obtained from a study of response to subunit inactivated influenza vaccine. Points from the study as a whole: Every seasonal influenza vaccination brings in few new T cells, the authors suggested.

This clonotype was seen only a few times. The antigen is undetermined. V was shortened by 1 base and J by 12 bases, with 10 bases between the two germline ends. The CDR3 covers 12 residues. The germline CDR1 and CDR2 sequences are SGHAT and FQNNGV. TCRdb analysed the RT-PCR reads with MiXCR anew, one entry per CDR3 protein. The sample has 150,000 to 200,000 distinct CDR3 sequences, approximately 12% seen once. The sample also formed part of further work on T cells expressing NK-cell markers. That paper adds: Beta-chain TCR cDNA was generated via 5'RACE template switching with UMIs. Investigators obtained TCR beta repertoires from sorted CD3+CD56+NKG2C+, CD3+CD56+NKG2C- and CD3+CD56-NKG2C+ T cells. Dominant NKG2C+ clonotypes accounted for about 1.0-7.0% of CD8+ T cells in roughly 6 donors.

The V gene is TRBV11-2, the J gene TRBJ2-1; D is uncertain. This sample comprised CD8+ T cells sorted from PBMCs, obtained 12 days after vaccination. The sequence came from a man in his fifties or sixties who received an inactivated influenza vaccine. The CDR3 nucleotides read TGTGCCAGCAGCTTAGTCAACCCTAGGCAGTTCTTC. It codes for CASSLVNPRQFF.